This TCR beta chain was sequenced during a study of CD8+ T cells in alopecia areata. Study information: The drug, tofacitinib, lasted 6 to 18 months, followed by 6 months off drug. General observations from the study: Especially in alopecia totalis/universalis, lesional scalp showed greater clonality than normal scalp did.

Treatment indicated: oral pan-JAK inhibitor, 5-10 mg twice daily. Extraction of RNA preceded its reverse transcription into cDNA, which served as the sequencing template. Clones were sequenced by immunoSEQ multiplex PCR, and TCRdb holds only the in-frame ones, with some missing. The profile shows 85,000 to 110,000 clones, 80% to 90% of them singletons. With regard to this clone: The antigen is unknown.

The germline V gene has CDR1 LNHDA and CDR2 SQIVND (reference sequence). The V end was cut by 3 bases, the J end by 7 bases, with 9 bases between. The CDR3 loop spans 12 amino acids. The input for sequencing was CD8+ T cells sorted from blood, taken at approximately week 30, from a patient treated with tofacitinib. This clonotype was obtained from a human donor with alopecia areata. The chain employs TRBV19 and TRBJ1-1; D gene unclear. CDR3 sequence (DNA): TGTGCCAGTAGTATGGGAGGTTATGAAGCTTTCTTT. It codes for CASSMGGYEAFF.